Listed below are T cell receptor beta chains from one sample, sequenced in a study of early T cells in non-severe SARS-CoV-2 infection. MiXCR, run by TCRdb on the 5' RACE reads, gives a single entry per CDR3 protein. The sample records about 64,000 distinct CDR3 sequences, 18% being singletons. The sequenced sample was whole blood, obtained at baseline. These receptors were collected from an adult who was a healthcare worker with PCR-confirmed SARS-CoV-2 infection or an uninfected control (not recorded which). Both conserved end residues are trimmed from each CDR3.

TRBV5-1	TRBJ1-2	ASSQGFNYGYT
TRBV2	TRBJ2-3	ASRYSYSTDTQY
TRBV19	TRBJ2-7	ASRWEDGSYEQY
TRBV2	TRBJ1-6	ASRRTGRNSPLH
TRBV20-1	TRBJ2-2	SARVDNRDTGELF
TRBV19	TRBJ2-1	ATHPGTSAHNEQF
TRBV19	TRBJ2-5	ASSPGSGGPQD
TRBV11-2	TRBJ2-7	ASSSLAGKKGGQY
TRBV6-2/TRBV6-3	TRBJ2-1	ASSYGTPSYNEQF
TRBV28	TRBJ2-7	ASSGYGNYEQY
TRBV6-1	TRBJ1-2	ASSVDTNYGYT
TRBV5-1	TRBJ2-1	ASSTNRAGWNEQF
TRBV7-9	TRBJ2-1	ASNPGGALYNEQF
TRBV7-2	TRBJ2-5	ASRLLGGQETQY
TRBV10-2	TRBJ1-1	ASSAVSRGGGTEAF
TRBV6-5	TRBJ2-3	ASKQGGTDTQY
TRBV25-1	TRBJ2-3	ASSPTWDTQY
TRBV28	TRBJ2-3	ASSFRDQDTQY
TRBV4-3	TRBJ2-7	ASSQGLAEPYEQY
TRBV3-1	TRBJ2-1	ASSQDSLAGPSSYNEQF
TRBV4-2	TRBJ2-7	ASSRGTGVGDEQY
TRBV18	TRBJ1-5	ASSADSPPQH
TRBV7-9	TRBJ1-1	ASSLLSLENTEAF
TRBV20-1	TRBJ1-3	SASTGTGRNTIY
TRBV5-5	TRBJ2-1	ASSNETSGRLGEQF